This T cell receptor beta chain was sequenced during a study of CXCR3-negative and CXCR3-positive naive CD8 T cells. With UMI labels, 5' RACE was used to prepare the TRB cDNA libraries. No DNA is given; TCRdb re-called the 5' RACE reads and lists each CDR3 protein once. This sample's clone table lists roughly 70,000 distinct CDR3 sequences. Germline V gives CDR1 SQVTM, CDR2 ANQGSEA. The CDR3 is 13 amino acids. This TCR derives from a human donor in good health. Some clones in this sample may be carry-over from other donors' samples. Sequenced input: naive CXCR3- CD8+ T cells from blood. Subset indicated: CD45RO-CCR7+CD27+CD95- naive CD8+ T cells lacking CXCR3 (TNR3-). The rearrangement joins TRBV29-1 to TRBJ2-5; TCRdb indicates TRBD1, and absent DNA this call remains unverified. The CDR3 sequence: CSVAGGAGETQYF. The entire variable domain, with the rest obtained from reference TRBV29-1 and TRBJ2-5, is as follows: SAVISQKPSRDICQRGTSLTIQCQVDSQVTMMFWYRQQPGQSLTLIATANQGSEATYESGFVIDKFPISRPNLTFSTLTVSNMSPEDSSIYLCSVAGGAGETQYFGPGTRLLVL.